A single sample gave rise to the 24 T cell receptor beta chains below, sequenced in a study of cytomegalovirus exposure and HLA in healthy donors. Assay used: immunoSEQ multiplex PCR; TCRdb lists only in-frame clones, some missing. Among around 150,000 clones listed, 75% to 95% were seen once. Source material: PBMCs. The receptors originated from a woman younger than 35 in good health and CMV-seropositive.

The chain employs TRBV19 and TRBJ2-1; TRBD2 agrees at 8 bases. From germline, CDR1 is LNHDA and CDR2 SQIVND (reference sequence). V was pared by 5 bases and J by 9 bases, with 9 bases of the junction left unmatched. The length of the CDR3 is 14 residues. In DNA form, the CDR3 reads TGTGCCAGTAGTGTGGGGACTAGGATAGGTGAGCAGTTCTTC. It translates to CASSVGTRIGEQFF.

The chain employs TRBV5-4 and TRBJ1-2; a weak D match, TRBD1 (6 bases). This CDR3 contains 14 residues. Trimming pared 4 bases from V and 7 bases from J, leaving 17 bases between. Germline CDR1 SGHNT, CDR2 YYREEE (reference sequence). The DNA of the CDR3 is TGTGCCAGCAGCGGGGGCTTCGGCCTCATTGGCTACACCTTC. Its translation: CASSGGFGLIGYTF. Drawing the rest from reference TRBV5-4 and TRBJ1-2, the complete variable domain is ETGVTQSPTHLIKTRGQQVTLRCSSQSGHNTVSWYQQALGQGPQFIFQYYREEENGRGNFPPRFSGLQFPNYSSELNVNALELDDSALYLCASSGGFGLIGYTFGSGTRLTVV.

This chain uses TRBV11-3 with TRBJ2-5; TRBD2 matches 8 bases. V lost 5 bases and J lost 4; bases outside the gene matches: 6. CDR1 and CDR2 (germline): SGHNT, YENEEA. The CDR3 covers 14 residues. This chain's CDR3 is CASSPGGVRETQYF. For the CDR3, the DNA is TGTGCCAGCAGCCCCGGGGGGGTTCGAGAGACCCAGTACTTC.

The CDR3 loop reads CASSQAPSGGAVGEQFF. The CDR3 DNA reads as TGCGCCAGCAGCCAAGCCCCTAGCGGGGGGGCTGTTGGTGAGCAGTTCTTC. The rearrangement links TRBV4-1 to TRBJ2-1; 12 bases are a match to TRBD2. The germline V gene has CDR1 MGHRA and CDR2 YSYEKL. V dropped 1 base and J dropped 9; count of bases not matched to a gene: 10. This CDR3 is built from 17 residues.

The table lists this clone with a count of one. This sequence joins TRBV11-2 and TRBJ2-7; 8 bases align to TRBD2. J was trimmed by 5 bases and V by 3 bases; bases with no gene match: 3. In germline, CDR1 is SGHAT, CDR2 FQNNGV. This CDR3 is 13 amino acids long. This chain's CDR3 is CASSLAGGDEQYF. CDR3 DNA: TGTGCCAGCAGCTTGGCGGGAGGAGACGAGCAGTACTTC.

This chain joins TRBV7-8 and TRBJ2-5; 7 bases map to TRBD1. V shed 1 base and J 4 bases; nucleotides not matched to a gene: 18. This CDR3 has 19 residues. Germline CDR1 and CDR2: SGHVS and FQNEAQ. This chain's CDR3 is CASSLVFDDRAPNGETQYF. The CDR3 DNA reads as TGTGCCAGCAGCTTAGTGTTTGATGACAGGGCCCCGAACGGAGAGACCCAGTACTTC.

V usage is TRBV12-2 and J usage is TRBJ2-7; the D call of TRBD2 is as the table states it, not checked on the DNA. TRBV12-2 is noted as a pseudogene. This CDR3 is 15 amino acids long. CDR3 sequence reads: CAIPTGRDYCYEQYF. The CDR3 DNA follows: TGTGCAATCCCTACGGGACGGGACTACTGCTACGAGCAGTACTTC.

This chain connects TRBV7-2 to TRBJ1-2, with D unresolved. This CDR3 spans 11 amino acids. The germline gives CDR1 SGHTA, CDR2 FQGNSA. V lost 5 bases and J lost 3, with 4 bases in between. The DNA of the CDR3 is TGTGCCAGCAGCCTTCACTATGGCTACACCTTC. The encoded protein is CASSLHYGYTF. Based on the CDR3 plus reference TRBV7-2 and TRBJ1-2, the full variable domain is GAGVSQSPSNKVTEKGKDVELRCDPISGHTALYWYRQSLGQGLEFLIYFQGNSAPDKSGLPSDRFSAERTGGSVSTLTIQRTQQEDSAVYLCASSLHYGYTFGSGTRLTVV.

The CDR3 nucleotides are TGTGCCAGCAGCTCAGGAAACACCGGGGAGCTGTTTTTT. Encoded protein: CASSSGNTGELFF. This chain links TRBV7-9 with TRBJ2-2; D gene uncertain. The CDR3 consists of 13 residues. Deletions cut 4 bases from V and 2 bases from J, with 5 bases between. Germline CDR1 SEHNR, CDR2 FQNEAQ (reference sequence).

CDR3 amino acids: CASSRTSGSSEQFF. The DNA of the CDR3 is TGTGCCAGTAGTAGGACTAGCGGGAGTAGTGAGCAGTTCTTC. The rearrangement uses TRBV19 and TRBJ2-1; 13 bases match TRBD2. There are 14 residues in the CDR3. V shed 4 bases, J shed 9 bases, and the junction held 3 bases outside the gene matches. Germline CDR1 LNHDA, CDR2 SQIVND (reference sequence).

The gene calls are TRBV29-1 and TRBJ2-7; 7 bases are a match to TRBD2. The trim removed 5 bases at V and 7 bases at J, leaving 5 bases unmatched. Germline values: CDR1 SQVTM, CDR2 ANQGSEA. This CDR3 is 11 amino acids long. The DNA of the CDR3 is TGCAGCGTTCTCAGGGAGGGGGAGCAGTACTTC. Translating gives CSVLREGEQYF.

The chain carries TRBV15 and TRBJ2-3, with TRBD1 matching 7 bases. The CDR3 length is 17 residues. The V gene's germline CDR1 is LNHNV and CDR2 YYDKDF (reference sequence). Trimming at V came to 2 bases and at J to 1 base, leaving 9 bases not matched to a gene. CDR3 loop: CATSRRGGTMRTDTQYF. CDR3 in DNA: TGTGCCACCAGCAGAAGAGGGGGCACTATGCGCACAGATACGCAGTATTTT.

This chain links TRBV19 with TRBJ2-7, with D perhaps TRBD2 (6 bases). The germline V gene has CDR1 LNHDA and CDR2 SQIVND (reference sequence). This CDR3 has 13 amino acids. V was trimmed by 5 bases and J by 2 bases, leaving 10 bases between them. CDR3 nucleotide sequence: TGTGCCAGTAGTTGGACTATTACCTACGAGCAGTACTTC. Encoded protein: CASSWTITYEQYF.

This chain links TRBV6-5 with TRBJ1-2; D is unresolved. Per germline, CDR1 MNHEY and CDR2 SVGAGI. V was cut by 2 bases and J by 7 bases, with 17 bases left in between. This CDR3 is built from 15 residues. The CDR3 DNA sequence: TGTGCCAGCAGTTACAAGGCCCGGGGAATGGTTGGCTACACCTTC. It specifies CASSYKARGMVGYTF.

This clone was detected a few times. The chain uses TRBV5-6 and TRBJ1-2, with TRBD1 as a possible D gene (6 bases). The CDR3 spans 15 residues. CDR1 is SGHDT and CDR2 is YYEEEE in the germline V gene. With 0 bases removed from V and 2 bases from J, the gap between germline ends came to 11 bases. The CDR3 spells CASSLAGQKNYGYTF. CDR3 bases: TGTGCCAGCAGCTTGGCCGGACAGAAGAACTATGGCTACACCTTC.

The J gene is TRBJ1-5, the V gene TRBV28; D perhaps matches TRBD1 (5 bases). The CDR3 has 13 amino acids. Germline CDR1 MDHEN, CDR2 SYDVKM. V lost 7 bases, J lost 10 bases, and 17 bases lay in between. The CDR3 reads CASTGGGAGPQHF. The CDR3 bases are TGTGCCAGCACCGGGGGAGGAGCTGGTCCCCAGCATTTT.

The rearrangement joins TRBV6-5 to TRBJ1-1; possible D gene TRBD1, 5 bases. The CDR3 totals 14 residues. V lost 6 bases and J 3 bases, leaving 14 bases between the germline ends. CDR1 is MNHEY, CDR2 SVGAGI, per germline. CDR3 nucleotides: TGTGCCAGCAGCCGACAGAGCTCCCACACTGAAGCTTTCTTT. Amino acids: CASSRQSSHTEAFF.

The rearrangement links TRBV4-1 to TRBJ2-1; TRBD1 might be the D (6 bases). The CDR3 sequence is 15 residues long. Trimming removed 4 bases from V and 7 bases from J, with 17 bases in between. Germline CDR1 is MGHRA and CDR2 is YSYEKL. Written as DNA, the CDR3 is TGCGCCAGCAGCCGCACCAGGGGCGCAGGGAATGAGCAGTTCTTC. It specifies CASSRTRGAGNEQFF.

This sequence joins TRBV19 and TRBJ2-3; perhaps TRBD1 as D (6 bases). This CDR3 is 13 amino acids long. CDR1 is LNHDA, CDR2 SQIVND, per germline (reference sequence). The V end lost 11 bases, the J end lost 2 bases, and 14 bases lay between the germline ends. The CDR3 is CAVNAGVTDTQYF. CDR3 nucleotides: TGTGCCGTCAATGCAGGGGTCACAGATACGCAGTATTTT.

J is TRBJ2-7 and V is TRBV11-1; 12 nucleotides line up with TRBD2. The V and J ends lost 5 bases and 6 bases, in that order; junction bases with no gene match: 11. The germline V gene encodes CDR1 SGHAT and CDR2 FQDESV (reference sequence). This CDR3 comprises 16 residues. The CDR3 DNA follows: TGTGCCAGCAGCCTGGGCACTAGCGGGAGGATAACCGAGCAGTACTTC. Its protein is CASSLGTSGRITEQYF.

V and J are TRBV18 and TRBJ2-2; no firm D call. With 7 bases removed from V and 0 bases from J, the gap between germline ends came to 12 bases. This CDR3 has 15 amino acids. The germline gives CDR1 KGHSH, CDR2 LQKENI. The CDR3 region is CASFQAQSNTGELFF. In nucleotides, the CDR3 is TGTGCCAGCTTTCAGGCACAGTCGAACACCGGGGAGCTGTTTTTT.

This clone was seen a few times. The V and J genes are TRBV7-2 and TRBJ2-7; 11 bases fit TRBD1. The CDR3 spans 15 residues. CDR1 is SGHTA, CDR2 FQGNSA, per germline. V lost 1 base, J lost 2 bases, and 1 base stayed unmatched. The CDR3 here is CASSLEGQGAYEQYF. The CDR3, as DNA: TGTGCCAGCAGCTTAGAGGGACAGGGGGCCTACGAGCAGTACTTC.

This chain connects TRBV9 to TRBJ1-1; weak D call: TRBD1 (5 bases). V was shortened by 3 bases and J by 6 bases, with 12 bases between the two germline ends. The V gene's germline CDR1 is SGDLS and CDR2 YYNGEE. The CDR3 is 13 residues long. The DNA of the CDR3 is TGTGCCAGCAGCGGTGGAGGGGTTTCTGAAGCTTTCTTT. Its translation is CASSGGGVSEAFF.

The chain uses TRBV4-1 and TRBJ2-3; TRBD2 is a possible D gene (5 bases). From germline, CDR1 is MGHRA and CDR2 YSYEKL. Trimming pared 0 bases from V and 2 bases from J, leaving 18 bases between. The CDR3 totals 18 residues. The CDR3 region has the DNA TGCGCCAGCAGCCAAGAATTTTTCGGGCTAGCATACACAGATACGCAGTATTTT. Its protein product is CASSQEFFGLAYTDTQYF.